A selection of T cell receptor beta chains follows, all from one sample in a study of T-cell reconstitution after alpha-beta-depleted transplantation in children. TCRdb fed the PCR reads into MiXCR, producing one record per CDR3 protein. Among hundreds of thousands of distinct CDR3 sequences listed, over 15% were seen once. Source: PBMCs from the stem cell graft donor, taken from the stem cell graft. The receptors stem from a human donor who donated a stem cell graft to a child with acute myeloid leukemia. Both conserved end residues are part of each CDR3. The order of the fields is J gene, D gene, V gene, clone size, CDR3 DNA, CDR3 protein. A D gene is named only where the DNA matches it firmly. Size values are once, few and many counts, or a class for expanded clones, and some rows have none.

j_call: TRBJ2-7
d_call: TRBD1
v_call: TRBV5-1
clone_size: few
cdr3_nt: TGCGCCAGCAGCTTCACCGGGACAGGGGCCTACGAGCAGTACTTC
cdr3_aa: CASSFTGTGAYEQYF

j_call: TRBJ2-1
d_call: NA
v_call: TRBV29-1
clone_size: many
cdr3_nt: TGCAGCGTTGGAAGCCCGGGGAACAATGAGCAGTTCTTC
cdr3_aa: CSVGSPGNNEQFF

j_call: TRBJ2-3
d_call: NA
v_call: TRBV20-1
clone_size: few
cdr3_nt: TGCGCCGTGGAGGGGGGGCTTGGGACAGATACGCAGTATTTT
cdr3_aa: CAVEGGLGTDTQYF

j_call: TRBJ1-1
d_call: NA
v_call: TRBV20-1
clone_size: many
cdr3_nt: TGCAGTGCTAGGGACATCAGGGACTCGAACACTGAAGCTTTCTTT
cdr3_aa: CSARDIRDSNTEAFF

j_call: TRBJ2-5
d_call: NA
v_call: TRBV3-1
clone_size: NA
cdr3_nt: TGTGCCAGCAGCCAAGTCCGGAAGACCCAGTACTTC
cdr3_aa: CASSQVRKTQYF

j_call: TRBJ2-1
d_call: TRBD1
v_call: TRBV5-1
clone_size: NA
cdr3_nt: TGCGCCAGCAGCAGGACAGGGGGGCCGGGCAATGAGCAGTTCTTC
cdr3_aa: CASSRTGGPGNEQFF

j_call: TRBJ2-5
d_call: NA
v_call: TRBV24-1
clone_size: NA
cdr3_nt: TGTGCCACCAGTGATTCAGACACCCAGTACTTC
cdr3_aa: CATSDSDTQYF

j_call: TRBJ2-5
d_call: NA
v_call: TRBV30
clone_size: few
cdr3_nt: TGTGCCTGGAGTGTAATTACGTTAGGGACCTGGGCAGAGACCCAGTACTTC
cdr3_aa: CAWSVITLGTWAETQYF

j_call: TRBJ2-7
d_call: TRBD2
v_call: TRBV20-1
clone_size: many
cdr3_nt: TGCAGTGCTAGACCAGGCGGGAGCGGGGCCTACGAGCAGTACTTC
cdr3_aa: CSARPGGSGAYEQYF

j_call: TRBJ2-1
d_call: NA
v_call: TRBV12-3/TRBV12-4
clone_size: many
cdr3_nt: TGTGCCAGCACTCCTACAGGGATCTACAATGAGCAGTTCTTC
cdr3_aa: CASTPTGIYNEQFF

j_call: TRBJ1-1
d_call: NA
v_call: TRBV7-7
clone_size: once
cdr3_nt: TGTGCCAGCAGCTTAGCGCCAGGGTACGCTGAAGCTTTCTTT
cdr3_aa: CASSLAPGYAEAFF

j_call: TRBJ2-3
d_call: TRBD2
v_call: TRBV11-2
clone_size: few
cdr3_nt: TGTGCCAGCAGGAACGGAAGACTAGCGGGGACCGTTAGCACAGATACGCAGTATTTT
cdr3_aa: CASRNGRLAGTVSTDTQYF

j_call: TRBJ1-5
d_call: NA
v_call: TRBV24-1
clone_size: many
cdr3_nt: TGTGCCACCAGTCAGGGCAGGGATCAGCCCCAGCATTTT
cdr3_aa: CATSQGRDQPQHF

j_call: TRBJ2-1
d_call: TRBD2
v_call: TRBV6-5
clone_size: many
cdr3_nt: TGTGCCAGCAGTTACCCAAACCGTGCGGGGGGCCCTAACAATGAGCAGTTCTTC
cdr3_aa: CASSYPNRAGGPNNEQFF

j_call: TRBJ2-1
d_call: TRBD2
v_call: TRBV29-1
clone_size: many
cdr3_nt: TGCAGCGTTGAGCCTCTGGGGGGGGGCAATGAGCAGTTCTTC
cdr3_aa: CSVEPLGGGNEQFF

j_call: TRBJ2-1
d_call: NA
v_call: TRBV7-9
clone_size: NA
cdr3_nt: TGTGCCAGCAGCCCGCCTGAGGAGATTGAGCAGTTCTTC
cdr3_aa: CASSPPEEIEQFF

j_call: TRBJ1-5
d_call: TRBD1
v_call: TRBV20-1
clone_size: many
cdr3_nt: TGCAGTGCAACAACAGGGGGCAATCAGCCCCAGCATTTT
cdr3_aa: CSATTGGNQPQHF

j_call: TRBJ1-1
d_call: NA
v_call: TRBV6-5
clone_size: few
cdr3_nt: TGTGCCAGCAGTTACGGCCGGGGGGGTGGACTGAACACTGAAGCTTTCTTT
cdr3_aa: CASSYGRGGGLNTEAFF

j_call: TRBJ1-1
d_call: NA
v_call: TRBV5-5
clone_size: many
cdr3_nt: TGTGCCAGCAGCTTGGGGGACGGGGTGAACACTGAAGCTTTCTTT
cdr3_aa: CASSLGDGVNTEAFF

j_call: TRBJ2-4
d_call: NA
v_call: TRBV4-1
clone_size: few
cdr3_nt: TGCGCCAGCAGCCAAGCTTTAGGAGGGCACATTCAGTACTTC
cdr3_aa: CASSQALGGHIQYF

j_call: TRBJ2-2
d_call: NA
v_call: TRBV20-1
clone_size: many
cdr3_nt: TGCAGTGTATTGGCGGACGGGGAGCTGTTTTTT
cdr3_aa: CSVLADGELFF

j_call: TRBJ2-7
d_call: NA
v_call: TRBV20-1
clone_size: many
cdr3_nt: TGCAGTGCTACCCGGGACCTTGGTGGCTACGAGCAGTACTTC
cdr3_aa: CSATRDLGGYEQYF

j_call: TRBJ2-5
d_call: NA
v_call: TRBV12-3/TRBV12-4
clone_size: many
cdr3_nt: TGTGCCAGCAGTTTAACAGGTGTTGGGGAGACCCAGTACTTC
cdr3_aa: CASSLTGVGETQYF

j_call: TRBJ2-2
d_call: NA
v_call: TRBV20-1
clone_size: NA
cdr3_nt: TGCAGTGCTTCCCCACCGGGAAGACAGGTCGGCGGGGAGCTGTTTTTT
cdr3_aa: CSASPPGRQVGGELFF

j_call: TRBJ1-2
d_call: TRBD1
v_call: TRBV7-2
clone_size: many
cdr3_nt: TGTGCCAGCAGCTTCGGGACAGGGGGTAGTGGCTACACCTTC
cdr3_aa: CASSFGTGGSGYTF

j_call: TRBJ1-2
d_call: TRBD1
v_call: TRBV29-1
clone_size: many
cdr3_nt: TGCAGCGTTCAACTCCAGGGGGTGAAAGGCTACACCTTC
cdr3_aa: CSVQLQGVKGYTF

j_call: TRBJ1-1
d_call: NA
v_call: TRBV20-1
clone_size: many
cdr3_nt: TGCAGTGGTTTCACCGTCGGGCCTCCGGGATGGACTGAAGCTTTCTTT
cdr3_aa: CSGFTVGPPGWTEAFF

j_call: TRBJ2-3
d_call: NA
v_call: TRBV24-1
clone_size: few
cdr3_nt: TGTGCCACCAGTGATTTAAGGACCACAGATACGCAGTATTTT
cdr3_aa: CATSDLRTTDTQYF

j_call: TRBJ2-3
d_call: NA
v_call: TRBV6-2/TRBV6-3
clone_size: NA
cdr3_nt: TGTGCCAGCAGTTACGGGACGGAGGCCTTAGATACGCAGTATTTT
cdr3_aa: CASSYGTEALDTQYF

j_call: TRBJ2-7
d_call: NA
v_call: TRBV29-1
clone_size: many
cdr3_nt: TGCAGCGTCGAGAATTTCGGGGGTTCAGGCGAGCAGTACTTC
cdr3_aa: CSVENFGGSGEQYF

j_call: TRBJ2-3
d_call: NA
v_call: TRBV20-1
clone_size: many
cdr3_nt: TGCAGTGCCCAACCCGGGACACCGGATTTT
cdr3_aa: CSAQPGTPDF

j_call: TRBJ1-2
d_call: NA
v_call: TRBV10-3
clone_size: NA
cdr3_nt: TGTGCCATCAGTGAACCGGACACGTTATATAGCTACACCTTC
cdr3_aa: CAISEPDTLYSYTF

j_call: TRBJ1-1
d_call: TRBD1
v_call: TRBV7-8
clone_size: few
cdr3_nt: TGTGCCAGCAGCTTAGGTACAGGGGGCTGGAGTGAAGCTTTCTTT
cdr3_aa: CASSLGTGGWSEAFF

j_call: TRBJ1-6
d_call: NA
v_call: TRBV6-5
clone_size: few
cdr3_nt: TGTGCCAGCAGTTACTCAGGGGATAGAGATTCACCCCTCCACTTT
cdr3_aa: CASSYSGDRDSPLHF

j_call: TRBJ1-5
d_call: NA
v_call: TRBV4-2
clone_size: NA
cdr3_nt: TGTGCCAGCAGCCAAGTAACTGGTAGCAATCAGCCCCAGCATTTT
cdr3_aa: CASSQVTGSNQPQHF

j_call: TRBJ2-1
d_call: TRBD1
v_call: TRBV10-1
clone_size: few
cdr3_nt: TGCGCCAGCAGTGAAAAGGGACAGGGGGTCCCTGAGCAGTTCTTC
cdr3_aa: CASSEKGQGVPEQFF

j_call: TRBJ2-7
d_call: NA
v_call: TRBV9
clone_size: many
cdr3_nt: TGTGCCAGCAGCGTAGGAGGGGGTTGGGAGCAGTACTTC
cdr3_aa: CASSVGGGWEQYF